One sample yielded the 13 T cell receptor beta chains listed below, sequenced in a study of blood T cell repertoires in COVID-19. Profiling relied on immunoSEQ multiplex PCR, and the TCRdb table lists in-frame clones only, not all of them. The data contain 180,000 or so clones, 76% of them singletons. The material sequenced was peripheral blood. The receptors derive from a woman aged 45-65 years with active or convalescent COVID-19.

This clone was counted only a few times. The rearrangement uses TRBV4-1 and TRBJ1-1; D is perhaps TRBD1 (5 bases). The CDR3 has 15 amino acids. V shed 0 bases and J shed 5 bases, with 13 bases lying between them. CDR1 is MGHRA and CDR2 is YSYEKL in the germline V gene. CDR3 sequence: CASSQDFGRVTEAFF. The DNA of the CDR3 is TGCGCCAGCAGCCAAGATTTCGGCAGGGTGACTGAAGCTTTCTTT.

A single count supports this clone. This sequence joins TRBV6-2 or TRBV6-3 and TRBJ1-5; D is undetermined. Germline CDR1 MNHEY, CDR2 SVGEGT. V gave up 0 bases and J gave up 7 bases, with 10 bases separating them. This CDR3 is 14 amino acids long. The CDR3 is CASSYSDTRQPQHF. CDR3 DNA sequence: TGTGCCAGCAGTTACTCGGATACGAGGCAGCCCCAGCATTTT.

This clone was observed a handful of times. The chain recombines TRBV2 with TRBJ2-7; TRBD2 matches 10 bases. The CDR3 is made up of 17 amino acids. The ends lost 6 bases at V and 2 bases at J; junction bases unmatched: 13. Germline loops: CDR1 SNHLY, CDR2 FYNNEI. The CDR3 region has the DNA TGTGCCAGCAGGAGGGAGAGTAGCGGGGGGCCTACCTACGAGCAGTACTTC. It encodes CASRRESSGGPTYEQYF.

There are a few counts of this clone. This sequence joins TRBV6-1 and TRBJ1-2; the match to TRBD1 covers 7 bases. Germline-derived CDR1 and CDR2 are MNHNS and SASEGT. The CDR3 extends over 14 amino acids. The J segment lost 8 bases and the V segment lost 1 base, leaving 7 bases of the junction unmatched. This CDR3 is CASSEVSDRRGYTF. The CDR3 DNA reads TGTGCCAGCAGTGAAGTGTCGGACAGGAGAGGCTACACCTTC.

The chain uses TRBV7-3 and TRBJ1-2; unclear D gene. The germline gives CDR1 SGHTA, CDR2 FQGTGA. This CDR3 has 14 amino acids. V dropped 2 bases and J dropped 4 bases, with 11 bases sitting between them. This chain's CDR3 is CASSLHGVGYGYTF. Here the CDR3 DNA reads TGTGCCAGCAGCTTACATGGAGTCGGCTATGGCTACACCTTC.

A single count supports this clone. V and J are TRBV5-6 and TRBJ2-3, with TRBD2 matching 11 bases. CDR1 and CDR2 (germline): SGHDT, YYEEEE. V lost 3 bases, J lost 2 bases, and 8 bases stayed unmatched. CDR3 length equals 17 residues. The CDR3 DNA is TGTGCCAGCAGCTCCAATAGCGGGGGGGCCATCACAGATACGCAGTATTTT. Protein: CASSSNSGGAITDTQYF. Drawing the rest from reference TRBV5-6 and TRBJ2-3, the complete variable domain is DAGVTQSPTHLIKTRGQQVTLRCSPKSGHDTVSWYQQALGQGPQFIFQYYEEEERQRGNFPDRFSGHQFPNYSSELNVNALLLGDSALYLCASSSNSGGAITDTQYFGPGTRLTVL.

V is TRBV19 and J is TRBJ2-1; TRBD2 agrees at 7 bases. The length of the CDR3 is 15 residues. Germline-derived CDR1 and CDR2 are LNHDA and SQIVND (reference sequence). V was pared by 6 bases and J by 0 bases, with 5 bases of the junction left unmatched. The CDR3 DNA follows: TGTGCCAGTAGAGCCGGGGGGAGCTCCTACAATGAGCAGTTCTTC. Protein product: CASRAGGSSYNEQFF.

The genes are TRBV5-6 and TRBJ1-1; D is unclear. The CDR3 is 16 amino acids. In germline, CDR1 is SGHDT, CDR2 YYEEEE. The V gene lost 0 bases and the J gene lost 3 bases, with 15 bases spanning the gap. CDR3 in amino acids: CASSLGIRSWDTEAFF. The CDR3, as DNA: TGTGCCAGCAGCTTGGGTATTCGGAGTTGGGACACTGAAGCTTTCTTT.

This chain links TRBV19 with TRBJ1-1, with TRBD1 as a possible D gene (6 bases). Looked up from germline, CDR1 is LNHDA and CDR2 is SQIVND (reference sequence). The CDR3 has 15 residues. V was shortened by 6 bases and J by 7 bases, with 21 bases between the two germline ends. In nucleotides, the CDR3 is TGTGCCAGTAGCCCCTCTGGGGGCGGTTTAGTTGAAGCTTTCTTT. It yields the protein CASSPSGGGLVEAFF. Using reference TRBV19 and TRBJ1-1 for the parts outside the CDR3, the full variable domain is DGGITQSPKYLFRKEGQNVTLSCEQNLNHDAMYWYRQDPGQGLRLIYYSQIVNDFQKGDIAEGYSVSREKKESFPLTVTSAQKNPTAFYLCASSPSGGGLVEAFFGQGTRLTVV.

The chain couples TRBV21-1 to TRBJ2-7; the table's TRBD1 call for D was not verified on the DNA. TRBV21-1 is noted as a pseudogene. The CDR3 is made up of 15 amino acids. The DNA for the CDR3 is TGTGCCAGCAGCACGTGGACAGGGGGCTCCTACGAGCAGTACTTC. The encoded protein is CASSTWTGGSYEQYF.

The rearrangement links TRBV24-1 to TRBJ2-7, with TRBD2 identical over 14 bases. With V trimmed by 4 bases and J by 7 bases, 8 bases remained unmatched. Germline loops: CDR1 KGHDR, CDR2 SFDVKD. CDR3 size: 16 residues. The CDR3 sequence is CATSEAGLAGGEEQYF. The CDR3 nucleotides are TGTGCCACCAGTGAAGCCGGACTAGCGGGAGGAGAGGAGCAGTACTTC.

The chain is built from TRBV21-1 and TRBJ2-7; whether TRBD2, the table's D call, matches the DNA was not checked. TRBV21-1 has pseudogene status. This CDR3 comprises 14 residues. CDR3 protein: CASTSGGAKSEQYF. CDR3 DNA sequence: TGTGCCAGCACTAGCGGGGGGGCCAAGAGCGAGCAGTACTTC.

This chain joins TRBV12-3 or TRBV12-4 and TRBJ1-1; TRBD1 might be the D (6 bases). This CDR3 is built from 13 residues. Between the trimmed V and J ends, which lost 4 bases and 4 bases, there was a span of 10 bases. CDR3 residues: CASSWDTGTEAFF. CDR3 sequence (DNA): TGTGCCAGCAGTTGGGACACCGGCACTGAAGCTTTCTTT.